Included here is one T cell receptor beta chain sequence, with context. Antigen unknown. Trimming stripped 5 bases from V and 8 bases from J, with 15 bases between. There are 14 residues in the CDR3. CDR1 SGHTA and CDR2 FQGNSA come from the germline V gene. This entry belongs to a study of blood T cells in healthy people across ages. Overall study results and limits: Diversity was estimated from one million T cells, and these estimates were considered underestimates.

Then a second PCR, running roughly 6 to 11 cycles, was carried out with a sample-barcoded 5' primer and a J-beta primer mix. Per sample, CDR3-containing paired-end reads numbered at least 2.5 million. Using its own MiXCR run on the 5' RACE reads, TCRdb lists one record per CDR3 protein. The sample carries some 700,000 distinct CDR3 sequences, approximately 22% recorded once. Each sample yielded at least 6 million isolated PBMCs. This chain joins TRBV7-2 and TRBJ1-4, with a tentative D call TRBD1 (5 bases). The source material was blood. This clonotype originated in a man between 65 and 79 years old in good health. The CDR3 is CASSRPGRGEKLFF. The CDR3 nucleotides are TGTGCCAGCAGCCGCCCAGGGCGTGGGGAAAAACTGTTTTTT.